The TCR beta chain described here comes from a study of shared clonotypes between healthy human individuals. Study summary: Researchers assigned three CD4 naive, three CD4 memory, two CD8 naive and one CD8 memory plate to each donor.

Memory CD4+ cells were the fraction left after CD45RA+ naive selection. With respect to this clone: Its antigen is still unknown.

CDR1 is MNHNS, CDR2 SASEGT, per germline. With 4 bases clipped from V and 4 bases from J, the junction kept 7 bases outside the gene matches. The CDR3 has 15 residues. In the sorted-subset replicate PCRs, roughly 210 ng DNA, 25,000 to 30,000 T cell genomes, was used. Clones were sequenced by immunoSEQ multiplex PCR, and TCRdb holds only the in-frame ones, with some missing. The sample consists of approximately 700,000 clones, about three quarters of them appearing once. Notes on the study in general: The naive CD4 repertoires of several donors were compared, and around 4.9% of clonotypes were shared.

The V and J genes are TRBV6-1 and TRBJ2-7; 10 bases are shared with TRBD1. Material for sequencing was memory CD4+ T cells sorted from blood. Regarding subset: CD45RA-negative fraction. The TCR comes from a woman aged 25-40 years in good health. The CDR3 region has the DNA TGTGCCAGCAGTGTAGTGGGACAGGGGAGATACGAGCAGTACTTC. Amino acids: CASSVVGQGRYEQYF.